The entry below gives a single TCR beta chain sequence along with its context. What it recognizes is unknown. A multiplex PCR was run with 60 Vbeta primers and 13 Jbeta primers. Profiling relied on immunoSEQ multiplex PCR, and the TCRdb table lists in-frame clones only, not all of them. Altogether over 85,000 clones are present, 55% to 80% being singletons, with the ten largest covering around 1.3%. The V segment lost 5 bases and the J segment 4 bases; nucleotides outside the gene matches: 16. The CDR3 runs 17 residues. CDR1 and CDR2 from the germline V gene are SEHNR and FQNEAQ (reference sequence). This sample was included in a study of cytomegalovirus exposure and HLA in healthy donors. Study summary: HLA-typed donors were the source of 82 million or so unique TCRs, which an early data release held. Findings and limits, study-wide: Among TCR beta chains of equal frequency, HLA-associated ones were more clonally expanded in a later analysis.

The sample consisted of PBMCs. The receptor's source is a female donor in good health and CMV-seronegative. The V and J genes are TRBV7-9 and TRBJ2-5; TRBD1 agrees at 7 bases. CDR3 in DNA: TGTGCCAGCAGCCGGACAGGTGAAGGGATTGGGAGAGAGACCCAGTACTTC. Amino acids: CASSRTGEGIGRETQYF.